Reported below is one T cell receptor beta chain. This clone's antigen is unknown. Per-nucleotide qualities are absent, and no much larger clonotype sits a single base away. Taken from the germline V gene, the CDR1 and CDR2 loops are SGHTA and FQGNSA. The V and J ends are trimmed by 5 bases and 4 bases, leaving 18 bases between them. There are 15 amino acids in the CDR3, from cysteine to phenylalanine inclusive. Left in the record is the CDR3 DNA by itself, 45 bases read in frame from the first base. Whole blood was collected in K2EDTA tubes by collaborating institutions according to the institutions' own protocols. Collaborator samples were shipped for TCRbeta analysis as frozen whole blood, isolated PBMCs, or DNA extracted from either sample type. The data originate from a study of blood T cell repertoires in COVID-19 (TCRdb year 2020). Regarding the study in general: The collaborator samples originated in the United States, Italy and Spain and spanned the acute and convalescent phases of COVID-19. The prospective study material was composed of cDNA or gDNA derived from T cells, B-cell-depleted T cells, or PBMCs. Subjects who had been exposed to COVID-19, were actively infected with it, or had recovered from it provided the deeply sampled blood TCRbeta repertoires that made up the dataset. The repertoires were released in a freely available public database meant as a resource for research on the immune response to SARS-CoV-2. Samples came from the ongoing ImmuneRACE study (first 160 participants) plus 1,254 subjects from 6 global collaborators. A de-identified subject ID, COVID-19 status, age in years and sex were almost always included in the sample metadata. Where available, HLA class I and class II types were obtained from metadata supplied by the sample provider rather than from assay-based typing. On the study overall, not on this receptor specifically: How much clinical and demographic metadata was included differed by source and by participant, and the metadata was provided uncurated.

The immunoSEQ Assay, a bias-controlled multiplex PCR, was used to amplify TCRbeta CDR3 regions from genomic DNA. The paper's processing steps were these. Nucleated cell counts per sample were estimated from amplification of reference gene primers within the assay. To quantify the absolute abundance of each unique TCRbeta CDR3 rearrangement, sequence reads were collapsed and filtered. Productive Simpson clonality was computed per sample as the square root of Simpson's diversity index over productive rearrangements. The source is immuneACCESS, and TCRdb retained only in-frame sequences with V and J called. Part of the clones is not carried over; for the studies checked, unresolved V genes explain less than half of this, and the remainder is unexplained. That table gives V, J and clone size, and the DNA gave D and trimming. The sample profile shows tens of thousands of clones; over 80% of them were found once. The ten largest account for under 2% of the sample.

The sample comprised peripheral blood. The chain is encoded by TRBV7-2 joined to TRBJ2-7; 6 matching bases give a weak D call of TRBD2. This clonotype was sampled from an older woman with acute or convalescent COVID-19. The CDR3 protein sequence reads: CASSVQGETSYEQYF. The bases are TGTGCCAGCAGCGTACAAGGGGAGACTAGTTACGAGCAGTACTTC.